Each of the 25 T cell receptor beta chains below was sequenced from the same sample in a study of blood T cell repertoires in COVID-19. The protocol was immunoSEQ multiplex PCR, while the TCRdb copy is restricted to in-frame clones and leaves out a portion. In the table there are under 250,000 clones, around 82% of which are singletons. The sequencing input was peripheral blood. The receptors come from a woman aged 25 to 39 who had recovered from COVID-19.

CDR3 coding DNA: TGCAGCGCTCAGGGGCTAGCGGGACGGGAGGAGACCCAGTACTTC. This translates into CSAQGLAGREETQYF. This rearrangement joins TRBV29-1 to TRBJ2-5, with 9 bases aligning to TRBD2. The CDR3 contains 15 residues. The V and J ends lost 7 bases and 5 bases, in that order; junction bases with no gene match: 14. Germline values: CDR1 SQVTM, CDR2 ANQGSEA.

The rearrangement uses TRBV18 and TRBJ1-1, with D perhaps matching TRBD1 (5 bases). Trimming cost V 3 bases and J 5 bases, with 7 bases left between them. The V gene's germline CDR1 is KGHSH and CDR2 LQKENI. The CDR3 runs 12 residues. For the CDR3, the DNA is TGTGCCAGCTCACCGGCAGGGACTGAAGCTTTCTTT. This translates into CASSPAGTEAFF.

The chain links TRBV24-1 to TRBJ2-3; 8 bases are shared with TRBD2. Germline V gives CDR1 KGHDR, CDR2 SFDVKD. The CDR3 is made up of 14 amino acids. J lost 2 bases, V lost 10 bases, and 7 bases had no gene match. The DNA of the CDR3 is TGTGCCACGAGCGGGAGTAGGGTCACAGATACGCAGTATTTT. Translating gives CATSGSRVTDTQYF.

The rearrangement uses TRBV7-9 and TRBJ2-3; a weak D match, TRBD2 (7 bases). Germline values: CDR1 SEHNR, CDR2 FQNEAQ (reference sequence). V was clipped by 5 bases and J by 1 base, with 13 bases between them. This CDR3 spans 15 amino acids. The CDR3 region is CASSARGAGTDTQYF. In DNA, the CDR3 is TGTGCCAGCAGCGCCCGGGGGGCCGGCACAGATACGCAGTATTTT. The entire variable domain, with the rest obtained from reference TRBV7-9 and TRBJ2-3, is as follows: DTGVSQNPRHKITKRGQNVTFRCDPISEHNRLYWYRQTLGQGPEFLTYFQNEAQLEKSRLLSDRFSAERPKGSFSTLEIQRTEQGDSAMYLCASSARGAGTDTQYFGPGTRLTVL.

The chain has TRBV5-4 and TRBJ2-5, with D perhaps TRBD2 (5 bases). V lost 1 base and J 5 bases, leaving 12 bases between the germline ends. The CDR3 sequence is 14 residues long. Germline V gives CDR1 SGHNT, CDR2 YYREEE (reference sequence). CDR3 amino acids: CASSLLSGGETQYF. In DNA form, the CDR3 reads TGTGCCAGCAGCTTGCTAAGCGGCGGGGAGACCCAGTACTTC.

The chain uses TRBV24-1 and TRBJ2-2, with 10 bases aligning to TRBD2. This CDR3 spans 17 amino acids. Germline V CDR1 and CDR2: KGHDR, SFDVKD. Losses at the gene ends were 6 bases for V and 3 bases for J; bases not matched to a gene: 9. The CDR3 reads CATSTVAGGGDTGELFF. Here the CDR3 DNA reads TGTGCCACCAGTACAGTAGCGGGAGGAGGGGACACCGGGGAGCTGTTTTTT.

V gene TRBV10-3 combines with J gene TRBJ1-4; TRBD1 agrees at 9 bases. Unmatched junction bases numbered 9, after V lost 6 bases and J lost 7 bases. The CDR3 sequence is 15 residues long. Germline-derived CDR1 and CDR2 are ENHRY and SYGVKD. The DNA of the CDR3 is TGTGCCATCAGGAAGGACAGGGGTTCGGGTGAAAAACTGTTTTTT. Translated: CAIRKDRGSGEKLFF.

The V gene is TRBV11-2, the J gene TRBJ2-1; D not certain. The CDR3 length is 12 residues. V gave up 1 base and J gave up 7 bases, with 5 bases separating them. Germline V CDR1 and CDR2: SGHAT, FQNNGV. In DNA form, the CDR3 reads TGTGCCAGCAGCTTAGGGCAAAATGAGCAGTTCTTC. It translates to CASSLGQNEQFF.

The CDR3 sequence is CAWSFQGGGELFF. CDR3 nucleotides: TGTGCCTGGAGTTTCCAGGGAGGCGGGGAGCTGTTTTTT. This chain joins TRBV30 and TRBJ2-2, with TRBD2 as a possible D gene (6 bases). Trimming shortened V by 2 bases and J by 7 bases, and 11 bases separated the two germline ends. This CDR3 region has 13 residues. Per the germline V gene, CDR1 is GTSNPN and CDR2 is SVGIG (reference sequence).

The genes are TRBV28 and TRBJ1-6; TRBD1 matches 9 bases. CDR1 is MDHEN and CDR2 is SYDVKM in the germline V gene. The CDR3 has 15 amino acids. J was trimmed by 5 bases and V by 5 bases; bases with no gene match: 4. The CDR3 region is CASSPGTGNNSPLHF. CDR3 nucleotide sequence: TGTGCCAGCAGTCCCGGGACAGGGAATAATTCACCCCTCCACTTT.

The chain carries TRBV7-9 and TRBJ1-1; 8 positions match TRBD1. With V trimmed by 6 bases and J by 11 bases, 11 bases remained unmatched. The germline V gene has CDR1 SEHNR and CDR2 FQNEAQ (reference sequence). This CDR3 is 13 amino acids long. The CDR3, as DNA: TGTGCCAGCAGTATTATCCCGACAGGGGAGGCTTTCTTT. Amino acid sequence: CASSIIPTGEAFF.

The rearrangement joins TRBV27 to TRBJ2-7, with 10 bases matching TRBD1. Germline CDR1 and CDR2: MNHEY and SMNVEV (reference sequence). This CDR3 is built from 14 residues. V lost 2 bases to trimming and J lost 9 bases; unmatched junction nucleotides: 7. The CDR3 sequence is CASSLPGQGEGQYF. DNA of the CDR3: TGTGCCAGCAGTTTACCCGGACAGGGGGAAGGGCAGTACTTC.

The rearrangement uses TRBV5-5 and TRBJ2-5; a weak D match, TRBD1 (5 bases). The CDR3 consists of 15 residues. Germline CDR1 SGHKS, CDR2 YYEKEE (reference sequence). With 0 bases removed from V and 4 bases from J, the gap between germline ends came to 13 bases. The CDR3 spells CASSLGGQGLETQYF. The CDR3 bases are TGTGCCAGCAGCTTGGGGGGTCAGGGCCTAGAGACCCAGTACTTC.

On this clone itself: The DNA is omitted, as the CDR3 cannot be located on it reliably, and the CDR3 follows TCRdb's listing. This chain links TRBV6-5 with TRBJ2-1; TRBD1 is the table's D call, not checked against the DNA. CDR1 MNHEY and CDR2 SVGAGI come from the germline V gene. Both ends counted, the CDR3 spans 15 residues. Here the CDR3 reads CASSSSGQPYNEQFF.

The chain uses TRBV19 and TRBJ2-4, with D hard to call. The CDR3 is 14 amino acids. Germline V lookup: CDR1 LNHDA, CDR2 SQIVND (reference sequence). V dropped 6 bases and J dropped 1 base, with 10 bases sitting between them. CDR3 bases: TGTGCCAGTAGACCCGGGTATGCCAAAAACATTCAGTACTTC. This translates into CASRPGYAKNIQYF.

The rearrangement joins TRBV4-2 to TRBJ2-7; D perhaps matches TRBD2 (6 bases). Germline CDR1 is LGHNA and CDR2 is YNFKEQ. Between the trimmed V and J ends, which lost 3 bases and 0 bases, there was a span of 9 bases. CDR3 length: 14 residues. DNA of the CDR3: TGTGCCAGCAGCCAGGGGACTCGCTCCTACGAGCAGTACTTC. Translating it yields CASSQGTRSYEQYF.

The J gene is TRBJ2-7, the V gene TRBV10-3; 8 bases map to TRBD2. CDR1 ENHRY and CDR2 SYGVKD come from the germline V gene. The V segment lost 5 bases and the J segment 3 bases; nucleotides outside the gene matches: 3. The CDR3 sequence is 13 residues long. In nucleotides, the CDR3 is TGTGCCATCAGTACTAGCGGTAGCTACGAGCAGTACTTC. Translation gives CAISTSGSYEQYF.

This chain uses TRBV4-2 with TRBJ2-1; 11 bases match TRBD2. This CDR3 has 15 residues. Germline loops: CDR1 LGHNA, CDR2 YNFKEQ. With V trimmed by 0 bases and J by 9 bases, 4 bases remained unmatched. The CDR3 nucleotides read TGTGCCAGCAGCCAAGATAGCGGGAGGGCCGGTGAGCAGTTCTTC. Amino acids: CASSQDSGRAGEQFF.

The chain joins TRBV5-1 to TRBJ2-1, with TRBD1 identical over 7 bases. CDR1 is SGHRS, CDR2 YFSETQ, per germline. The CDR3 length is 16 residues. The trim removed 4 bases at V and 4 bases at J, leaving 11 bases unmatched. The chain's CDR3 is CASSPLRDSLYNEQFF. Here the CDR3 DNA reads TGCGCCAGCAGCCCATTAAGGGACAGCTTATACAATGAGCAGTTCTTC. The full variable domain, in which reference TRBV5-1 and TRBJ2-1 provide the parts outside the CDR3, is KAGVTQTPRYLIKTRGQQVTLSCSPISGHRSVSWYQQTPGQGLQFLFEYFSETQRNKGNFPGRFSGRQFSNSRSEMNVSTLELGDSALYLCASSPLRDSLYNEQFFGPGTRLTVL.

CDR3 nucleotide sequence: TGTGCCAGCAGTGAATACAGGAACTACGAGCAGTACTTC. This translates into CASSEYRNYEQYF. The J gene is TRBJ2-7, the V gene TRBV6-1; possibly TRBD1 for D (5 bases). Germline CDR1 and CDR2: MNHNS and SASEGT. The CDR3 runs 13 residues. V lost 2 bases and J lost 3, with 8 bases in between.

This chain joins TRBV7-2 and TRBJ2-7, with D perhaps TRBD2 (5 bases). V lost 5 bases to trimming and J lost 6 bases, with 14 bases between them. This CDR3 region has 13 residues. Germline CDR1 SGHTA, CDR2 FQGNSA. For the CDR3, the DNA is TGTGCCAGCAGCGGGAGTTCATTCGGCGAGCAGTACTTC. This sequence encodes CASSGSSFGEQYF.

V is TRBV19 and J is TRBJ1-2; 9 nucleotides agree with TRBD1. Germline V gene data show CDR1 as LNHDA and CDR2 as SQIVND (reference sequence). Losses at the gene ends were 5 bases for V and 9 bases for J; bases not matched to a gene: 7. The length of the CDR3 is 13 residues. The CDR3 protein is CASSPRTGVRYTF. CDR3 nucleotide sequence: TGTGCCAGTAGTCCCAGGACAGGGGTGCGCTACACCTTC.

The J gene is TRBJ2-5, the V gene TRBV7-3, with D possibly matching TRBD1 (5 bases). From germline, CDR1 is SGHTA and CDR2 FQGTGA. Trimming took 5 bases from V and 10 from J, leaving 17 bases between them. CDR3 length: 13 amino acids. CDR3 residues: CASSPRPSQGQYF. The CDR3 DNA sequence: TGTGCCAGCAGCCCAAGACCCTCCCAGGGCCAGTACTTC.

For the CDR3, the DNA is TGTGCCAGCAGTGAAAGGGGGGGAAGCAATCAGCCCCAGCATTTT. Translated, it gives CASSERGGSNQPQHF. This rearrangement joins TRBV2 to TRBJ1-5; D perhaps matches TRBD1 (6 bases). V lost 2 bases and J lost 1, with 9 bases in between. The CDR3 has 15 amino acids. Germline loops: CDR1 SNHLY, CDR2 FYNNEI.

V usage is TRBV10-3 and J usage is TRBJ2-2, with 8 bases aligning to TRBD2. J lost 0 bases, V lost 0 bases, and 3 bases had no gene match. The CDR3 contains 17 residues. The germline CDR1 and CDR2 sequences are ENHRY and SYGVKD. The CDR3 coding sequence is TGTGCCATCAGTGAGTCCGGCGGGAGGTCGAACACCGGGGAGCTGTTTTTT. It yields the protein CAISESGGRSNTGELFF.